Listed here is a single T cell receptor (beta chain). The antigen is not known. Produced via immunoSEQ multiplex PCR; TCRdb's table is partial and in-frame only. This repertoire shows 45,000 to 65,000 clones, 89% found once; its top ten account for more than 14%. This entry belongs to a study of cytomegalovirus exposure and HLA in healthy donors. General study findings and limits: Investigators reported more than 150 TCR beta chains as tied to cytomegalovirus. It was reported that the classifier diagnosed cytomegalovirus status with high specificity and sensitivity in both the original and validation cohorts.

Germline assignment: CDR1 MRHNA and CDR2 SNTAGT. The V gene lost 5 bases and the J gene lost 3 bases, with 7 bases spanning the gap. The CDR3 length is 13 residues. This chain links TRBV6-4 with TRBJ2-2; no definite D call. Sequencing was performed on PBMCs. The receptor's source is a young woman in good health and CMV-seronegative. The CDR3 DNA reads as TGTGCCAGCAGTCCTCGGGACACCGGGGAGCTGTTTTTT. Amino acids: CASSPRDTGELFF.